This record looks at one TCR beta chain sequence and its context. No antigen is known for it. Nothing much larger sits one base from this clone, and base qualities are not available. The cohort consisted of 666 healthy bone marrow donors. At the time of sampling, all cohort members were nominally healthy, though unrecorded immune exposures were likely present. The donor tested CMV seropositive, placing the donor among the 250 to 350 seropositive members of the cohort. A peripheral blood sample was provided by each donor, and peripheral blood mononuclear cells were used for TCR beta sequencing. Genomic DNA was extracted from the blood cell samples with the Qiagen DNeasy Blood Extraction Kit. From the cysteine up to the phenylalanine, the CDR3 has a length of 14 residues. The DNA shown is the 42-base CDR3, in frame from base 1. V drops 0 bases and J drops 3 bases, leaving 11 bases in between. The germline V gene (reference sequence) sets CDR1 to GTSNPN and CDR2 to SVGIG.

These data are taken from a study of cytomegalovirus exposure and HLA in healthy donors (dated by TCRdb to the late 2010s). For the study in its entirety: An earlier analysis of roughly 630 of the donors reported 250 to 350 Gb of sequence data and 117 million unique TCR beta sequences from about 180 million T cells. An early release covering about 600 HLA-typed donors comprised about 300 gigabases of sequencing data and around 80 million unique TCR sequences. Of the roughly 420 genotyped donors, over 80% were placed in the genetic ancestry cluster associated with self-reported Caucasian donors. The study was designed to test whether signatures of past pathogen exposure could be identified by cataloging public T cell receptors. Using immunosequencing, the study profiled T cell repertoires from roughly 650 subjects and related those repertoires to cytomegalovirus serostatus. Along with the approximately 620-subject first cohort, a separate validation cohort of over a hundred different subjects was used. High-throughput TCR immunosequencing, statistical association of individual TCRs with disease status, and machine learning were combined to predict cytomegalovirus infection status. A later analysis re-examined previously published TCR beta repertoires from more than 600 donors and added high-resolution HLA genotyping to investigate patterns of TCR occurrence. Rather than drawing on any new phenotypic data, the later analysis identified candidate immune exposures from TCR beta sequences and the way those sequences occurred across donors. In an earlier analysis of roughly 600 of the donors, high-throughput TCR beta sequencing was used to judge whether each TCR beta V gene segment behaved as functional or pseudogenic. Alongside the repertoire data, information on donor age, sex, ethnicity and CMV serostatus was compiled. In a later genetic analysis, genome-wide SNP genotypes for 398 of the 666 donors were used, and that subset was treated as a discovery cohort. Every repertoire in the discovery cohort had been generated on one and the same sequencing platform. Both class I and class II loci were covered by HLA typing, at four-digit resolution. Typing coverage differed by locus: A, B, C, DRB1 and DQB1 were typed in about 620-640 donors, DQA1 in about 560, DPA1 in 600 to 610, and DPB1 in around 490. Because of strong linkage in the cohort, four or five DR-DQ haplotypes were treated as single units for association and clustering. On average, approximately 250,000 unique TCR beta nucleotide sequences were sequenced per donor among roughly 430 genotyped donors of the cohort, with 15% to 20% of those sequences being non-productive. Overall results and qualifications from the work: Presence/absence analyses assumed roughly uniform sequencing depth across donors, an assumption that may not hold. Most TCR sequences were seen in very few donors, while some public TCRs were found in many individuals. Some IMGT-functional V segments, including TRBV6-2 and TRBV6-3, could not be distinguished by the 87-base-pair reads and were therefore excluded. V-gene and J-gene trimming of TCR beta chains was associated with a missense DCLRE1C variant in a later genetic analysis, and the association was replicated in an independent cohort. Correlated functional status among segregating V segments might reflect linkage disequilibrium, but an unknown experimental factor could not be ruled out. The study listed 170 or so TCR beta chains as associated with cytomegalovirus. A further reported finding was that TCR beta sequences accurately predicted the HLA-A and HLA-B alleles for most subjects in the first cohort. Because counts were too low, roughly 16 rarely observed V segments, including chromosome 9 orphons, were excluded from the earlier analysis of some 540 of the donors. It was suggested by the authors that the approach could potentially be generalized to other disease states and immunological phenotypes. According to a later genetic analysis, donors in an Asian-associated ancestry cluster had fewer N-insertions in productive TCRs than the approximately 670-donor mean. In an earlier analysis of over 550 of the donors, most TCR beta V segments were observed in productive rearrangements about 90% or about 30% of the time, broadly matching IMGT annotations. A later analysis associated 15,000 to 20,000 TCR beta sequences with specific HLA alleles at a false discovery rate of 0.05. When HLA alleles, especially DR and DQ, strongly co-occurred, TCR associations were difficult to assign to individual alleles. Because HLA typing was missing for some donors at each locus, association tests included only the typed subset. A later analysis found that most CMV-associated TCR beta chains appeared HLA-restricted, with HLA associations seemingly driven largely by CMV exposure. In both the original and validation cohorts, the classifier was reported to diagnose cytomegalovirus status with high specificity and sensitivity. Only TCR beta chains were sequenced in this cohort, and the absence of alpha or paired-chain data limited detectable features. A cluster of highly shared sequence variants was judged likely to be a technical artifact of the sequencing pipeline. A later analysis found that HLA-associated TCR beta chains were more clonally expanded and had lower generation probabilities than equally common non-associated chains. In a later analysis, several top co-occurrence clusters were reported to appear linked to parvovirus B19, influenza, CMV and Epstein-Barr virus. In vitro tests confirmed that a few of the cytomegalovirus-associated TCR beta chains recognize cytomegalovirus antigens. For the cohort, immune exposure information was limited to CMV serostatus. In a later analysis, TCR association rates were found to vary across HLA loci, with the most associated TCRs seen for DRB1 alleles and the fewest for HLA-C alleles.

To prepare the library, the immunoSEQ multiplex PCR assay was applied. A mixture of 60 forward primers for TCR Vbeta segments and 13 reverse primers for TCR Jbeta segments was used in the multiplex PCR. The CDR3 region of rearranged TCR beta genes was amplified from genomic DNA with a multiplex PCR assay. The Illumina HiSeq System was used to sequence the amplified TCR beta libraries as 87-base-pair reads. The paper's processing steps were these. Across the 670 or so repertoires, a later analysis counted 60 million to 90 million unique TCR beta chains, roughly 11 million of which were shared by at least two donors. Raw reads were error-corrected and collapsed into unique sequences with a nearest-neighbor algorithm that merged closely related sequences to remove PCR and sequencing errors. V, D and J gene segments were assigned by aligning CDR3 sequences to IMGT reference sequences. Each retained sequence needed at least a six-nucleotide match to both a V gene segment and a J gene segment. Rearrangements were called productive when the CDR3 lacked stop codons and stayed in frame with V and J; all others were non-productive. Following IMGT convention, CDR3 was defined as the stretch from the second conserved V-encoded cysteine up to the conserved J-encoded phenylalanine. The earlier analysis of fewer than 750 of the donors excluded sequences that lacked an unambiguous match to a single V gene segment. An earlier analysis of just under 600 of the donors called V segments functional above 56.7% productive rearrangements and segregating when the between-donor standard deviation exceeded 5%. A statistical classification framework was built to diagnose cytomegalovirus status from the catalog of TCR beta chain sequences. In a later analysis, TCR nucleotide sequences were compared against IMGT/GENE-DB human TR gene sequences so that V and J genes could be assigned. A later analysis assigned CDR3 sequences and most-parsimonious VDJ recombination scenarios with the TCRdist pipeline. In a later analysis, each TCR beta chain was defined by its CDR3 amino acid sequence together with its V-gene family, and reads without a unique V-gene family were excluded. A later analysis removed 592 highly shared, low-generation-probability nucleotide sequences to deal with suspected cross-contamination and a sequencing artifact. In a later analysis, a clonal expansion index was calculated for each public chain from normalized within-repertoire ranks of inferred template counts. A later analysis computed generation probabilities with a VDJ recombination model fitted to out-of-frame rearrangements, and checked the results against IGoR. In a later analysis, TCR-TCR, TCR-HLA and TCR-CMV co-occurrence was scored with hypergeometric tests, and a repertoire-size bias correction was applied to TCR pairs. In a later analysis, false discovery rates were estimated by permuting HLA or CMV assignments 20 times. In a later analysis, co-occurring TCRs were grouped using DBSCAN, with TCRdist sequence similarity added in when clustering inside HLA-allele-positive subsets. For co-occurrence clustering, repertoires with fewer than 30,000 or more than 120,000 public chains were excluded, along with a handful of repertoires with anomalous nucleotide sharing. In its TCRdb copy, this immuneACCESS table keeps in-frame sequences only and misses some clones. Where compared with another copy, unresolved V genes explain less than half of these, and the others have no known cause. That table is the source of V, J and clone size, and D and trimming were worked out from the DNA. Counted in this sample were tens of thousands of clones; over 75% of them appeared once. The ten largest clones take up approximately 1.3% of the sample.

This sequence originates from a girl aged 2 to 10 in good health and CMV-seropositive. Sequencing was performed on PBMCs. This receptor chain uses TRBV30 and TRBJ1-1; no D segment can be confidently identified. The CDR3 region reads CAWSVLRSDTEAFF. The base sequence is TGTGCCTGGAGTGTACTTCGGTCGGACACTGAAGCTTTCTTT.